One and the same sample provided the 29 T cell receptor beta chains below, sequenced in a study of breast tumors, draining lymph nodes, adjacent tissues. TCRdb reanalysed the multiplex PCR reads using MiXCR and keeps one entry per CDR3 protein. Here the sample spans approximately 140,000 distinct CDR3 sequences, roughly 33% being singletons. Axillary draining lymph nodes of breast cancer patients supplied the node samples. The sequencing input was axillary lymph node tissue. These receptors were obtained from a female donor with breast cancer. Some clones in this sample may be carry-over from other donors' samples.

The V call is TRBV7-2, the J call TRBJ1-1; D possibly corresponds to TRBD1 (5 bases). Trimming stripped 2 bases from V and 4 bases from J, with 14 bases between. This CDR3 is 15 amino acids long. Germline lookup yields CDR1 SGHTA and CDR2 FQGNSA. CDR3 protein: CASSLLDRGATEAFF. The DNA for the CDR3 is TGTGCCAGCAGCTTACTCGACAGAGGAGCCACTGAAGCTTTCTTT.

This clonotype came up a few times. J is TRBJ2-2 and V is TRBV18; the D gene is possibly TRBD1 (6 bases). The V and J ends lost 5 bases and 1 base respectively, with 14 bases between them. Germline-derived CDR1 and CDR2 are KGHSH and LQKENI. The CDR3 runs to 16 residues. The CDR3 is CASSSWAGENTGELFF. The DNA for the CDR3 is TGTGCCAGCTCAAGCTGGGCAGGGGAGAACACCGGGGAGCTGTTTTTT.

This clonotype was counted at least ten times. The J gene is TRBJ2-7, the V gene TRBV20-1, with D tentatively TRBD2 (7 bases). Trimming cost V 4 bases and J 6 bases, with 16 bases left between them. Germline assignment: CDR1 DFQATT and CDR2 SNEGSKA (reference sequence). The CDR3 totals 13 residues. CDR3 sequence: CSATRGRGGEQYF. CDR3 DNA sequence: TGCAGTGCTACGAGGGGGAGGGGCGGCGAGCAGTACTTC.

This clonotype was recorded only once. Sequence at one end of the junction differs from germline and may be a read error. The genes are TRBV7-9 and TRBJ2-5; 7 nucleotides align to TRBD1. The V gene's germline CDR1 is SEHNR and CDR2 FQNEAQ (reference sequence). The CDR3 is made up of 14 amino acids. The DNA for the CDR3 is TGTGTCAGCAGCCCACAGGGGCTCGAAGAGACCCGGTACTTC. The encoded protein is CVSSPQGLEETRYF.

Many counts were recorded for this clonotype. This CDR3 reads CASSSTGTGFRNTIYF. DNA for the CDR3: TGCGCCAGCAGCTCAACCGGGACAGGGTTTCGAAACACCATATATTTT. The chain couples TRBV5-1 to TRBJ1-3, with 9 bases matching TRBD1. From germline, CDR1 is SGHRS and CDR2 YFSETQ. The CDR3 contains 16 residues. The V gene end was trimmed by 3 bases and the J gene end by 5 bases; junction bases not matched to a gene: 9.

This clonotype appeared a few times. CDR3 in DNA: TGTGCCAGCAGTCGAACTCAGGGATCGAACACTGAAGCTTTCTTT. Protein sequence: CASSRTQGSNTEAFF. J is TRBJ1-1 and V is TRBV7-9, with D perhaps TRBD1 (5 bases). V was clipped by 6 bases and J by 1 base, with 15 bases between them. Germline values: CDR1 SEHNR, CDR2 FQNEAQ (reference sequence). This CDR3 spans 15 amino acids.

This clonotype was picked up one time. The J gene is TRBJ1-5, the V gene TRBV11-2, with D unresolved. The CDR3 totals 11 residues. Germline V CDR1 and CDR2: SGHAT, FQNNGV. V dropped 2 bases and J dropped 7 bases, with 3 bases sitting between them. The CDR3 spells CASSLWQPQHF. The CDR3 DNA is TGTGCCAGCAGCTTATGGCAGCCCCAGCATTTT.

Comments on this clonotype: This may come from a read error, since a much larger clone is one base off. The chain couples TRBV18 to TRBJ1-3; the D is unclear. V was clipped by 3 bases and J by 0 bases, with 6 bases between them. There are 14 residues in the CDR3. Looked up from germline, CDR1 is KGHSH and CDR2 is LQKENI. CDR3 sequence (DNA): TGTGCCAGCTCACCGGGTGCCTCTGGAAACACCATATATTTT. It yields the protein CASSPGASGNTIYF.

This sequence joins TRBV4-3 and TRBJ1-5; D not certain. CDR1 LGHNA and CDR2 YSLEER come from the germline V gene. This CDR3 has 16 residues. The V end was cut by 4 bases, the J end by 3 bases, with 16 bases between. The chain's CDR3 is CASSPRVTRHNQPQHF. The CDR3 DNA is TGCGCCAGCAGCCCCCGGGTCACCAGGCACAATCAGCCCCAGCATTTT.

This clonotype has ten or more counts. V usage is TRBV5-4 and J usage is TRBJ2-2; TRBD1 aligns across 7 bases. V shed 4 bases and J 7 bases; nucleotides not matched to a gene: 7. The CDR3 contains 14 residues. Germline values: CDR1 SGHNT, CDR2 YYREEE (reference sequence). The CDR3 DNA follows: TGTGCCAGCAGCCACGAACAGGGGTACGGGGAGCTGTTTTTT. Protein product: CASSHEQGYGELFF.

This clonotype was counted many times. This chain uses TRBV18 with TRBJ1-6; D is unresolved. The CDR3 runs to 12 residues. Trimming removed 1 base from V and 13 bases from J, with 8 bases in between. The germline V gene has CDR1 KGHSH and CDR2 LQKENI. The CDR3 loop is CASSPRLGPLHF. The CDR3 DNA sequence: TGTGCCAGCTCACCACGGTTAGGCCCCCTCCACTTT.

This clonotype has more than one count but fewer than ten. J is TRBJ1-1 and V is TRBV6-5, with D possibly TRBD1 on 6 matching bases. The V gene's germline CDR1 is MNHEY and CDR2 SVGAGI. This CDR3 is 14 amino acids long. The ends were cut back, 5 bases at V and 5 bases at J, with 15 bases in the middle. The CDR3 loop reads CASSTTGLRTEAFF. In DNA form, the CDR3 reads TGTGCCAGCAGTACTACAGGGTTACGGACTGAAGCTTTCTTT.

In its sample, this clonotype was seen a few times. A much larger clone sits a single nucleotide away, making a read error possible. The chain has TRBV11-2 and TRBJ1-2, with 9 bases aligning to TRBD1. The J segment lost 5 bases and the V segment lost 5 bases, leaving 6 bases of the junction unmatched. The CDR3 totals 14 residues. CDR1 and CDR2 (germline): SGHAT, FQNNGV. The CDR3: CASSIQGAAYGYTF. The CDR3 DNA follows: TGTGCCAGCAGCATACAGGGGGCGGCGTATGGCTACACCTTC.

At least ten counts were recorded for this clonotype. This rearrangement joins TRBV7-9 to TRBJ2-3, with 8 positions matching TRBD1. Trimming removed 5 bases from V and 3 bases from J; junction bases left unmatched: 4. The CDR3 is made up of 14 amino acids. Germline V gives CDR1 SEHNR, CDR2 FQNEAQ (reference sequence). The CDR3 loop reads CASSEYRGTDTQYF. The CDR3 DNA reads TGTGCCAGCAGCGAGTACAGGGGGACAGATACGCAGTATTTT.

The chain uses TRBV7-9 and TRBJ1-6; TRBD1 matches at 10 bases. The CDR3 is made up of 15 amino acids. V dropped 5 bases and J dropped 12; count of bases not matched to a gene: 10. Germline CDR1 SEHNR, CDR2 FQNEAQ (reference sequence). In DNA, the CDR3 is TGTGCCAGCAGCGGGACAGGGGTTACCGCTCTACCCCTCCACTTT. This encodes CASSGTGVTALPLHF.

This clonotype was recorded many times. CDR3: CASSLMETQYF. CDR3 DNA sequence: TGTGCCAGCAGCCTAATGGAGACCCAGTACTTC. V gene TRBV11-2 combines with J gene TRBJ2-5; D call uncertain. This CDR3 has 11 residues. The germline V gene has CDR1 SGHAT and CDR2 FQNNGV. V lost 5 bases, J lost 5 bases, and 6 bases lay in between.

This clonotype was observed at least ten times. V usage is TRBV18 and J usage is TRBJ2-6; no firm D call. This CDR3 is built from 17 residues. Germline V gene lookup returns CDR1 KGHSH and CDR2 LQKENI. Trimming cost V 0 bases and J 2 bases, with 11 bases left between them. CDR3 sequence (DNA): TGTGCCAGCTCACCACCTAAGGGCCCCCCTGGGGCCAACGTCCTGACTTTC. It specifies CASSPPKGPPGANVLTF.

This clonotype was seen just once. Germline and junction disagree at one end, which may indicate a read error. The V call is TRBV5-1, the J call TRBJ1-3; TRBD1 might be the D (6 bases). The CDR3 is made up of 16 amino acids. Germline V gene data show CDR1 as SGHRS and CDR2 as YFSETQ. The CDR3 loop is CASSLGDTTSGSTIYF. CDR3 bases: TGCGCCAGCAGCTTGGGGGACACCACCTCCGGAAGCACCATATATTTT.

This clonotype was recorded many times. V gene TRBV7-3 combines with J gene TRBJ2-2, with D hard to call. The ends were cut back, 4 bases at V and 3 bases at J, with 9 bases in the middle. CDR1 is SGHTA, CDR2 FQGTGA, per germline. CDR3 length: 14 amino acids. The CDR3 loop is CASSSQRDTGELFF. The DNA of the CDR3 is TGTGCCAGCAGCTCACAGCGAGACACCGGGGAGCTGTTTTTT. Full variable domain (outside the CDR3, taken from reference TRBV7-3 and TRBJ2-2): GAGVSQTPSNKVTEKGKYVELRCDPISGHTALYWYRQSLGQGPEFLIYFQGTGAADDSGLPNDRFFAVRPEGSVSTLKIQRTERGDSAVYLCASSSQRDTGELFFGEGSRLTVL.

This clonotype was detected many times. This rearrangement joins TRBV7-9 to TRBJ2-7; no definite D call. CDR1 is SEHNR, CDR2 FQNEAQ, per germline (reference sequence). Trimming left V 2 bases short and J 5 bases short, with 16 bases between. This CDR3 spans 15 amino acids. CDR3 sequence reads: CASSLTELVGHEQYF. In DNA, the CDR3 is TGTGCCAGCAGCTTAACAGAGCTAGTTGGCCACGAGCAGTACTTC. Together with reference TRBV7-9 and TRBJ2-7, the CDR3 gives the full variable domain: DTGVSQNPRHKITKRGQNVTFRCDPISEHNRLYWYRQTLGQGPEFLTYFQNEAQLEKSRLLSDRFSAERPKGSFSTLEIQRTEQGDSAMYLCASSLTELVGHEQYFGPGTRLTVT.

This clonotype occurred many times. V and J are TRBV19 and TRBJ1-2, with D possibly TRBD1 on 5 matching bases. Germline V gene sequence: CDR1 LNHDA, CDR2 SQIVND (reference sequence). This CDR3 is built from 16 residues. V lost 0 bases and J 0 bases, leaving 11 bases between the germline ends. For the CDR3, the DNA is TGTGCCAGTAGTATAGAACTCAGGGCCGCTAACTATGGCTACACCTTC. Its protein product is CASSIELRAANYGYTF.

A few counts support this clonotype. The chain joins TRBV7-3 to TRBJ1-1; a possible D gene is TRBD1 (5 bases). The V gene's germline CDR1 is SGHTA and CDR2 FQGTGA. Trimming took off 4 bases at V and 11 bases at J, with 14 bases between the two ends. This CDR3 region has 12 residues. The DNA for the CDR3 is TGTGCCAGCAGCTCAGCGGAGGGGCGGGCTTTCTTT. Amino acid sequence: CASSSAEGRAFF.

Ten or more counts support this clonotype. The V and J genes are TRBV6-6 and TRBJ2-3; D assignment may be TRBD1 or TRBD2 (5 bases each). Trimming pared 2 bases from V and 3 bases from J, leaving 6 bases between. Germline values: CDR1 MNHNY, CDR2 SVGAGI (reference sequence). This CDR3 spans 13 amino acids. This chain's CDR3 is CASSYGGTDTQYF. In DNA, the CDR3 is TGTGCCAGCAGTTACGGGGGAACAGATACGCAGTATTTT.

The V gene is TRBV9, the J gene TRBJ1-6; tentatively, D is TRBD1 (5 bases). The CDR3 spans 17 residues. Between the trimmed V and J ends, which lost 4 bases and 0 bases, there was a span of 14 bases. Germline V gives CDR1 SGDLS, CDR2 YYNGEE. The CDR3 sequence: CASSKAGGSSYNSPLHF. The CDR3 coding sequence is TGTGCCAGCAGCAAGGCGGGGGGGAGCTCCTATAATTCACCCCTCCACTTT.

There are many counts of this clonotype. The DNA of the CDR3 is TGCAGTGCTAGAGCTCCCGGGACGCGGCTATTTGAGCAGTTCTTC. Protein product: CSARAPGTRLFEQFF. This rearrangement joins TRBV20-1 to TRBJ2-1; perhaps D is TRBD1 or TRBD2 (5 bases each). The ends were cut back, 1 base at V and 9 bases at J, with 19 bases in the middle. Germline CDR1 is DFQATT and CDR2 is SNEGSKA (reference sequence). The CDR3 contains 15 residues.

Many counts were recorded for this clonotype. The chain combines TRBV6-5 with TRBJ2-7; D remains unclear. The CDR3 sequence is 13 residues long. The V end lost 6 bases, the J end lost 0 bases, and 9 bases lay between the germline ends. Germline V CDR1 and CDR2: MNHEY, SVGAGI. CDR3 coding DNA: TGTGCCAGCAGCCTGACTGTCTCCTACGAGCAGTACTTC. Its protein is CASSLTVSYEQYF.

The rearrangement uses TRBV20-1 and TRBJ2-6, with a possible D match to TRBD2 (5 bases). CDR1 is DFQATT and CDR2 is SNEGSKA in the germline V gene (reference sequence). CDR3 size: 14 residues. V was trimmed by 6 bases and J by 4 bases, leaving 13 bases between them. The CDR3 loop reads CSANGLSGANVLTF. The CDR3 nucleotides are TGCAGTGCAAATGGACTTTCCGGGGCCAACGTCCTGACTTTC.

This clonotype has a handful of counts. It is unclear where the CDR3 begins or ends on the DNA, so no DNA is shown, and the CDR3 is as TCRdb lists it. The chain links TRBV25-1 to TRBJ1-2; the table gives TRBD1 as D, unverified against the DNA. Both ends counted, the CDR3 spans 19 residues. Germline assignment: CDR1 MGHDK and CDR2 SYGVNS. The CDR3 loop reads CASSFYICSAARDPDGYTF.

This clonotype was seen repeatedly, ten times or more. The V and J genes are TRBV28 and TRBJ1-5; no clear D. Germline lookup yields CDR1 MDHEN and CDR2 SYDVKM. Trimming took off 2 bases at V and 6 bases at J, with 11 bases between the two ends. This CDR3 comprises 14 residues. As DNA, the CDR3 is TGTGCCAGCAGTTTAACGAGGGAGGGTCAGCCCCAGCATTTT. Amino acids: CASSLTREGQPQHF.